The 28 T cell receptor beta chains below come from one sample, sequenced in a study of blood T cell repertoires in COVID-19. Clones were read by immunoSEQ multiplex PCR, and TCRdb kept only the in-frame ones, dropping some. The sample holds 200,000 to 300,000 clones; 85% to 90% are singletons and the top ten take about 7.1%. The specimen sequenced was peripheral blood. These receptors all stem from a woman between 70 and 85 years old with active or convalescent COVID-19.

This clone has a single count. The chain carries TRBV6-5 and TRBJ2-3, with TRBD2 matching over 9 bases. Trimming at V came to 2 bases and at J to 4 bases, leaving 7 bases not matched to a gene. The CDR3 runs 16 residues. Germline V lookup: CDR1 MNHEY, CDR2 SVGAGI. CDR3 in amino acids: CASSYGFGGGADTQYF. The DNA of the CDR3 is TGTGCCAGCAGTTACGGGTTTGGCGGGGGGGCAGATACGCAGTATTTT.

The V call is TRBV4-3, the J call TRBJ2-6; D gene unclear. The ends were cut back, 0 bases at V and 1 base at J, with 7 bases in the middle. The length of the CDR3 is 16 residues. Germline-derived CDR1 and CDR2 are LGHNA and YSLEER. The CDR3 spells CASSQELGSGANVLTF. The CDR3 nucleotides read TGCGCCAGCAGCCAAGAGCTCGGTTCTGGGGCCAACGTCCTGACTTTC.

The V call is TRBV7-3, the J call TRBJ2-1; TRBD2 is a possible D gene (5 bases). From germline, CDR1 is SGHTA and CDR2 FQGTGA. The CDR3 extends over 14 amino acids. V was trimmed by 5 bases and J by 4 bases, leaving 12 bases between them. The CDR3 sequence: CASSLSGKYNEQFF. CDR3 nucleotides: TGTGCCAGCAGCCTCAGCGGAAAATACAATGAGCAGTTCTTC.

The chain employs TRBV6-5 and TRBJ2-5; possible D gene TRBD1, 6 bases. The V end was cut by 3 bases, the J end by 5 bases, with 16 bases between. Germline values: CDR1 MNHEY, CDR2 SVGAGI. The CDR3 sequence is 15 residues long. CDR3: CASSYFAGAGETQYF. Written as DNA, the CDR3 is TGTGCCAGCAGTTATTTTGCAGGGGCAGGGGAGACCCAGTACTTC.

Here the CDR3 reads CASSPRDRVREQYF. CDR3 coding DNA: TGTGCCAGCTCACCAAGGGACAGGGTCCGCGAGCAGTACTTC. The chain is built from TRBV18 and TRBJ2-7, with TRBD1 matching over 9 bases. After removal of 2 bases from V and 6 bases from J, the junction contained 5 bases not matched to a gene. The germline V gene has CDR1 KGHSH and CDR2 LQKENI. The CDR3 is made up of 14 amino acids.

The CDR3: CASSDREAGRSPLHF. CDR3 DNA sequence: TGTGCCAGCAGCGACCGGGAGGCAGGGCGATCACCCCTCCACTTT. V and J are TRBV7-9 and TRBJ1-6; D is possibly TRBD1 (5 bases). Germline-derived CDR1 and CDR2 are SEHNR and FQNEAQ (reference sequence). Trimming took 5 bases from V and 10 from J, leaving 18 bases between them. The length of the CDR3 is 15 residues.

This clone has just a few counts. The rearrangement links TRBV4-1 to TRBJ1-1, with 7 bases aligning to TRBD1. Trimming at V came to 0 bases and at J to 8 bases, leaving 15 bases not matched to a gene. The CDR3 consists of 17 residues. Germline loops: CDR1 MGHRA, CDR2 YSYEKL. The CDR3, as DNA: TGCGCCAGCAGCCAAGAACGGCGGGGCAGGGGGTATCTGGAAGCTTTCTTT. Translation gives CASSQERRGRGYLEAFF.

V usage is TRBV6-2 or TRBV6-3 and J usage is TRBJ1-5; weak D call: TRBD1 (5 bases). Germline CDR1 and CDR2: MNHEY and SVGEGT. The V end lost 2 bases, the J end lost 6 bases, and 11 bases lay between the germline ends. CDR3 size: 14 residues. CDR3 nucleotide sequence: TGTGCCAGCAGTTACGGAGGGGTAGGTCAGCCCCAGCATTTT. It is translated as CASSYGGVGQPQHF.

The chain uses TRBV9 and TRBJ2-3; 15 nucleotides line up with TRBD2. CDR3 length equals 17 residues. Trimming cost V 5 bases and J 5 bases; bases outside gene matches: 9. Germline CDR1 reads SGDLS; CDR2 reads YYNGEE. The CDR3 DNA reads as TGTGCCAGCAGTCGGACTAGCGGGGGGGCCCTCGTAGATACGCAGTATTTT. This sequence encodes CASSRTSGGALVDTQYF.

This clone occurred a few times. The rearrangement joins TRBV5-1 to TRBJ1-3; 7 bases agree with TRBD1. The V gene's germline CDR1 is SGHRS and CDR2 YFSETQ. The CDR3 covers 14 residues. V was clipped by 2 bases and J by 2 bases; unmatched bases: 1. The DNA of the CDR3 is TGCGCCAGCAGCTTCCAGGGGGCTGGAAACACCATATATTTT. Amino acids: CASSFQGAGNTIYF. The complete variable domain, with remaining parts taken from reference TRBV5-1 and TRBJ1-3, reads KAGVTQTPRYLIKTRGQQVTLSCSPISGHRSVSWYQQTPGQGLQFLFEYFSETQRNKGNFPGRFSGRQFSNSRSEMNVSTLELGDSALYLCASSFQGAGNTIYFGEGSWLTVV.

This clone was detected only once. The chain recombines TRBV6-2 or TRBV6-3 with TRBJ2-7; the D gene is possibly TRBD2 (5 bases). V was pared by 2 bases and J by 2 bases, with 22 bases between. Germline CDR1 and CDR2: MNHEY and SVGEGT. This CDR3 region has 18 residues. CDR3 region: CASSYPGGRSWSAYEQYF. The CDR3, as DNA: TGTGCCAGCAGTTACCCCGGAGGAAGGTCTTGGTCGGCCTACGAGCAGTACTTC.

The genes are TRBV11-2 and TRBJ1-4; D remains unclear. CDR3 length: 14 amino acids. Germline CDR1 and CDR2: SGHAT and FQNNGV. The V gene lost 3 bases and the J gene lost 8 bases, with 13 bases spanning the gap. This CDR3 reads CASSFQLRGEKLFF. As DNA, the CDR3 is TGTGCCAGCAGCTTTCAACTCCGAGGGGAAAAACTGTTTTTT.

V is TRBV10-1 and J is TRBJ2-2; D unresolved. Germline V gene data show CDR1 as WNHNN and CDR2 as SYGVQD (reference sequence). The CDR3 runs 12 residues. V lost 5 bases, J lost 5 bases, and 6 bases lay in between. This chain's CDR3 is CASSPRTGELFF. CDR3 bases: TGCGCCAGCAGTCCCAGAACCGGGGAGCTGTTTTTT.

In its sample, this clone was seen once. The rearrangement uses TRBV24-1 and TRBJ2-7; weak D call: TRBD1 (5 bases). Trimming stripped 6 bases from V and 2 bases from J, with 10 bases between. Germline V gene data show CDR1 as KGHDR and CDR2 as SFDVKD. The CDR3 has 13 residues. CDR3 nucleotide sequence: TGTGCCACCAGTAAGGGGTCCCCCTACGAGCAGTACTTC. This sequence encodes CATSKGSPYEQYF.

CDR3 region: CASSQVLGQHQETQYF. The CDR3 DNA follows: TGCGCCAGCAGCCAAGTCCTAGGACAGCACCAAGAGACCCAGTACTTC. The chain links TRBV4-1 to TRBJ2-5; tentative D call: TRBD1 (6 bases). Per the germline V gene, CDR1 is MGHRA and CDR2 is YSYEKL. The ends were cut back, 1 base at V and 0 bases at J, with 12 bases in the middle. This CDR3 has 16 amino acids.

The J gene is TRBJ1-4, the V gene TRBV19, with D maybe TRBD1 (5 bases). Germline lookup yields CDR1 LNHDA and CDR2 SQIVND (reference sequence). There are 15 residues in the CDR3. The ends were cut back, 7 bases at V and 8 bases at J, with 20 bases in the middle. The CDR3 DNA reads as TGTGCCAGTACCGAACCCGGGGGGATTGGGGAAAAACTGTTTTTT. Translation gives CASTEPGGIGEKLFF.

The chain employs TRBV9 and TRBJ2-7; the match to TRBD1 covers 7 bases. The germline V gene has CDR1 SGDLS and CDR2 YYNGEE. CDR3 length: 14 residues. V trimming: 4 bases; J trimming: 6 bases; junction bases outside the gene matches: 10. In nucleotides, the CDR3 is TGTGCCAGCAGCTACATCGGACAGGTGAGCGAGCAGTACTTC. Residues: CASSYIGQVSEQYF.

CDR3 sequence: CACGDSRNQPQHF. The CDR3 nucleotides read TGTGCCTGTGGGGACTCCCGGAATCAGCCCCAGCATTTT. The chain joins TRBV6-5 to TRBJ1-5, with a possible D match to TRBD1 (5 bases). This CDR3 is built from 13 residues. Germline values: CDR1 MNHEY, CDR2 SVGAGI. Trimming took 11 bases from V and 4 from J, leaving 15 bases between them.

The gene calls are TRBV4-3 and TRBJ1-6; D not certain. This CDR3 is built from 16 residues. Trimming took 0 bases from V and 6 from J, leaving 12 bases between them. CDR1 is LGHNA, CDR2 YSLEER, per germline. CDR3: CASSQDIGQLNSPLHF. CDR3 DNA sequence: TGCGCCAGCAGCCAAGATATTGGGCAGCTTAATTCACCCCTCCACTTT.

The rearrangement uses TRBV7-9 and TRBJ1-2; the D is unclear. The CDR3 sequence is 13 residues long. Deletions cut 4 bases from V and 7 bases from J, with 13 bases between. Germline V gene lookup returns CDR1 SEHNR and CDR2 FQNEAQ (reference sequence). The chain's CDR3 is CASSYDPSVGYTF. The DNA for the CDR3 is TGTGCCAGCAGCTATGACCCGAGCGTTGGCTACACCTTC. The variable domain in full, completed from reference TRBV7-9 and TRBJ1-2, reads DTGVSQNPRHKITKRGQNVTFRCDPISEHNRLYWYRQTLGQGPEFLTYFQNEAQLEKSRLLSDRFSAERPKGSFSTLEIQRTEQGDSAMYLCASSYDPSVGYTFGSGTRLTVV.

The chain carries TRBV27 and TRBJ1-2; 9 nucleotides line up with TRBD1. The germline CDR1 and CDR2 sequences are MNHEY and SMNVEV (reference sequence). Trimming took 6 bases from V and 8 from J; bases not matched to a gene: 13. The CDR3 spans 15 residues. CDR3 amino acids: CASSRGPGQGRGYTF. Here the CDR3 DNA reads TGTGCCAGCAGCCGTGGCCCGGGACAGGGACGCGGCTACACCTTC.

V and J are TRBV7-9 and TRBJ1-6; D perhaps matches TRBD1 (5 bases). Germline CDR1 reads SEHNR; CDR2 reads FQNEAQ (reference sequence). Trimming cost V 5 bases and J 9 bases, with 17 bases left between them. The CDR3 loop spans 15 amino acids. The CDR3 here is CASSTLTPGLSPLHF. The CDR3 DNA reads TGTGCCAGCAGCACCCTAACCCCGGGACTTTCACCCCTCCACTTT. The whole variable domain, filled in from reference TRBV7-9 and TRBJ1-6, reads DTGVSQNPRHKITKRGQNVTFRCDPISEHNRLYWYRQTLGQGPEFLTYFQNEAQLEKSRLLSDRFSAERPKGSFSTLEIQRTEQGDSAMYLCASSTLTPGLSPLHFGNGTRLTVT.

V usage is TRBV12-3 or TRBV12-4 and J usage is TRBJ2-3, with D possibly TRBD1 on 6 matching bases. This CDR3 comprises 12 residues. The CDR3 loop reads CAGASITDTQYF. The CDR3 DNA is TGTGCGGGGGCCTCCATCACAGATACGCAGTATTTT.

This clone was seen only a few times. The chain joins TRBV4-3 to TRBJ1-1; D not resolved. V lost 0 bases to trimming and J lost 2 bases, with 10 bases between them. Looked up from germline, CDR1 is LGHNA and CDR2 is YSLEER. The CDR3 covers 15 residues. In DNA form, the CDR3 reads TGCGCCAGCAGCCAAGATGTTCGGTCAAACACTGAAGCTTTCTTT. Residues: CASSQDVRSNTEAFF.

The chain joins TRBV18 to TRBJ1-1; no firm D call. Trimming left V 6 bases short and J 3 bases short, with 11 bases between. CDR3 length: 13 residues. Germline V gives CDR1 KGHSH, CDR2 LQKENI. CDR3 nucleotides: TGTGCCAGCTCTCGATCTCAGGACACTGAAGCTTTCTTT. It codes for CASSRSQDTEAFF.

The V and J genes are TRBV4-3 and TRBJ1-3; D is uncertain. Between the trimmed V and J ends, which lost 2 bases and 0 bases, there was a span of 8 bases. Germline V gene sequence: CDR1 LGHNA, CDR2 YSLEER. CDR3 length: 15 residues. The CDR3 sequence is CASSQTAHSGNTIYF. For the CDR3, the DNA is TGCGCCAGCAGCCAAACAGCACACTCTGGAAACACCATATATTTT.

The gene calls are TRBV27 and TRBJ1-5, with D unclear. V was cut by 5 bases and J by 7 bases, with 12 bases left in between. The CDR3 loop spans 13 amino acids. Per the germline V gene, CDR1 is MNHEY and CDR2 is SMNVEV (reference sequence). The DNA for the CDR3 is TGTGCCAGCAGTCCCCGGGTCGGACAGCCCCAGCATTTT. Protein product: CASSPRVGQPQHF.

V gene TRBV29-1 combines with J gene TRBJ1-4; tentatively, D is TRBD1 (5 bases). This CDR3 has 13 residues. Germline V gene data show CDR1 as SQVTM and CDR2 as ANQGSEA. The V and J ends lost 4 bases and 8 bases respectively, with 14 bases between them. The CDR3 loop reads CSVAGGRGEKLFF. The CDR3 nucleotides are TGCAGCGTTGCGGGAGGGAGGGGCGAAAAACTGTTTTTT.